These 3 T cell receptor beta chains originate from one sample sequenced in a study of blood T cell repertoires in COVID-19. Sequenced by immunoSEQ multiplex PCR; TCRdb stores in-frame clones only, minus some. This sample has about 62,000 clones, with about nine tenths found just once. Sequenced material: peripheral blood. The receptors were gathered from a woman older than 75 with acute or convalescent COVID-19.

CDR3 sequence reads: CASSFTGSGNTIYF. The DNA for the CDR3 is TGCGCCAGCAGCTTCACAGGGTCTGGAAACACCATATATTTT. The rearrangement links TRBV5-1 to TRBJ1-3, with D perhaps matching TRBD1 (6 bases). The V gene lost 2 bases and the J gene lost 1 base, with 7 bases spanning the gap. In germline, CDR1 is SGHRS, CDR2 YFSETQ. This CDR3 is 14 amino acids long.

This clone was seen only a few times. V gene TRBV6-6 combines with J gene TRBJ2-7; possible D gene TRBD1, 5 bases. Trimming removed 2 bases at V and 3 bases at J, with 14 bases between. Germline V gene data show CDR1 as MNHNY and CDR2 as SVGAGI (reference sequence). The CDR3 has 15 amino acids. The CDR3 reads CASSYHLGVNYEQYF. The CDR3 DNA reads as TGTGCCAGCAGTTACCATTTAGGGGTTAACTACGAGCAGTACTTC.

The chain is built from TRBV28 and TRBJ1-4; 10 nucleotides match TRBD1. Germline V CDR1 and CDR2: MDHEN, SYDVKM. J gave up 7 bases and V 4 bases, and 6 bases lay outside the gene matches. This CDR3 is built from 15 residues. CDR3 loop: CASSSPGQGSEKLFF. DNA for the CDR3: TGTGCCAGCAGTTCTCCGGGACAGGGGAGTGAAAAACTGTTTTTT. The variable domain in full, with the rest retrieved from reference TRBV28 and TRBJ1-4, is DVKVTQSSRYLVKRTGEKVFLECVQDMDHENMFWYRQDPGLGLRLIYFSYDVKMKEKGDIPEGYSVSREKKERFSLILESASTNQTSMYLCASSSPGQGSEKLFFGSGTQLSVL.